Below, 10 T cell receptor beta chains from the same sample are listed, as sequenced in a study of PD-L1 blockade in urothelial cancer. The repertoire was sequenced with immunoSEQ multiplex PCR; TCRdb's copy has only in-frame clones and lacks some. The sample holds about 74,000 clones, 80% to 90% seen once. Here the sequenced sample was PBMCs, taken around atezolizumab (anti-PD-L1) treatment. Receptors originate from a man between 65 and 85 years old with urothelial cancer.

This clone is a singleton in its sample. The CDR3 reads CASSPEPYEQYF. CDR3 nucleotides: TGTGCCAGCAGCCCCGAGCCCTACGAGCAGTACTTC. The chain combines TRBV7-9 with TRBJ2-7; D is ambiguous. Germline V gene data show CDR1 as SEHNR and CDR2 as FQNEAQ (reference sequence). Deletions cut 5 bases from V and 2 bases from J, with 7 bases between. This CDR3 region has 12 residues.

V usage is TRBV27 and J usage is TRBJ2-1, with TRBD2 matching 12 bases. Looked up from germline, CDR1 is MNHEY and CDR2 is SMNVEV (reference sequence). The CDR3 has 18 amino acids. The V gene end was trimmed by 4 bases and the J gene end by 10 bases; junction bases not matched to a gene: 17. Here the CDR3 reads CASSYPGLAGFGVGEQFF. CDR3 sequence (DNA): TGTGCCAGCAGTTACCCCGGACTAGCGGGATTCGGAGTAGGGGAGCAGTTCTTC.

CDR3 nucleotides: TGTGCCAGCAGTATGACAGGGAACTATGGCTACACCTTC. This sequence encodes CASSMTGNYGYTF. This chain links TRBV27 with TRBJ1-2; 7 bases match TRBD1. Trimming cost V 5 bases and J 2 bases; bases outside gene matches: 2. The CDR3 consists of 13 residues. CDR1 is MNHEY, CDR2 SMNVEV, per germline (reference sequence).

The V and J genes are TRBV27 and TRBJ1-1, with 7 bases aligning to TRBD1. The junction had 7 bases not matched to a gene; V was cut back by 2 bases and J by 4 bases. There are 15 residues in the CDR3. CDR1 MNHEY and CDR2 SMNVEV come from the germline V gene (reference sequence). The chain's CDR3 is CASSLSGTVLTEAFF. The CDR3 coding sequence is TGTGCCAGCAGTTTAAGTGGGACAGTCCTCACTGAAGCTTTCTTT.

This chain links TRBV9 with TRBJ1-2; TRBD1 agrees at 9 bases. Germline lookup yields CDR1 SGDLS and CDR2 YYNGEE. This CDR3 contains 16 residues. V dropped 4 bases and J dropped 2; count of bases not matched to a gene: 9. CDR3 region: CASSPPFGQGNYGYTF. CDR3 nucleotides: TGTGCCAGCAGCCCACCGTTTGGACAGGGGAACTATGGCTACACCTTC. Based on the CDR3 plus reference TRBV9 and TRBJ1-2, the full variable domain is DSGVTQTPKHLITATGQRVTLRCSPRSGDLSVYWYQQSLDQGLQFLIQYYNGEERAKGNILERFSAQQFPDLHSELNLSSLELGDSALYFCASSPPFGQGNYGYTFGSGTRLTVV.

The V gene is TRBV7-6, the J gene TRBJ2-3, with 8 bases lining up with TRBD2. V gave up 4 bases and J gave up 4 bases; unmatched junction bases: 19. Germline assignment: CDR1 SGHVS and CDR2 FNYEAQ. The CDR3 runs to 19 residues. This CDR3 reads CASSSTVSAGGVRADTQYF. For the CDR3, the DNA is TGTGCCAGCAGCTCAACGGTATCGGCGGGAGGAGTCCGGGCAGATACGCAGTATTTT. Full variable domain (remainder filled in from reference TRBV7-6 and TRBJ2-3): GAGVSQSPRYKVTKRGQDVALRCDPISGHVSLYWYRQALGQGPEFLTYFNYEAQQDKSGLPNDRFSAERPEGSISTLTIQRTEQRDSAMYRCASSSTVSAGGVRADTQYFGPGTRLTVL.

The rearrangement links TRBV10-3 to TRBJ1-1; D possibly corresponds to TRBD1 (6 bases). This CDR3 spans 14 amino acids. Per germline, CDR1 ENHRY and CDR2 SYGVKD. V shed 3 bases and J shed 1 base, with 9 bases lying between them. The CDR3 bases are TGTGCCATCAGTGACAGGGGCGGGAACACTGAAGCTTTCTTT. This codes for CAISDRGGNTEAFF.

This chain joins TRBV19 and TRBJ2-3; a weak D match, TRBD1 (6 bases). The V gene's germline CDR1 is LNHDA and CDR2 SQIVND (reference sequence). The CDR3 is 16 residues long. Trimming cost V 5 bases and J 4 bases, with 19 bases left between them. The CDR3 spells CASSPLTGKASDTQYF. The CDR3 DNA is TGTGCCAGTAGTCCCCTCACAGGGAAGGCGTCAGATACGCAGTATTTT.

This clone was found a few times. This chain uses TRBV5-6 with TRBJ1-1; D is unclear. V lost 3 bases to trimming and J lost 7 bases, with 10 bases between them. The CDR3 loop spans 12 amino acids. From germline, CDR1 is SGHDT and CDR2 YYEEEE. Written as DNA, the CDR3 is TGTGCCAGCAGCTCGACACGGGGTGAAGCTTTCTTT. Residues: CASSSTRGEAFF.

The CDR3: CASRATGGANYGYTF. The CDR3 nucleotides are TGTGCCAGCAGGGCTACAGGGGGCGCCAACTATGGCTACACCTTC. V usage is TRBV27 and J usage is TRBJ1-2, with 9 nucleotides matching TRBD1. V was pared by 6 bases and J by 2 bases, with 7 bases of the junction left unmatched. The CDR3 loop spans 15 amino acids. Germline V CDR1 and CDR2: MNHEY, SMNVEV (reference sequence).